The TCR beta chain under discussion was sequenced for a study of vaccination effects on CD4 cells after COVID-19. This clone was counted a few times. Its antigen is unknown. Trimming took 1 base from V and 4 from J, leaving 16 bases between them. The CDR3 runs to 17 residues. The germline V gene has CDR1 LGHNA and CDR2 YNFKEQ. ViraFEST expansion of antigen-specific CD4+ T cells with viral peptide pools preceded sequencing. The culture ran for approximately 10 days before CD4+ T cells were isolated. Vaccine recipients lacked prior SARS-CoV-2 infection and had negative nucleocapsid antibodies. Half the medium was replaced with IL-2 medium on days 3 and 7. Only in-frame clones appear in the TCRdb table, and some are missing; sequencing was by immunoSEQ multiplex PCR. This sample yields roughly 35,000 clones, of which around 73% are seen a single time; around 27% belongs to the top ten. Overall study results and limits: The study found that only 1 of 255 vaccine-induced clones from healthy vaccinees cross-reacted with common cold coronaviruses.

Sequences were derived from CD4+ T cells from PBMCs cultured with HCoV-OC43 spike peptides, sampled before COVID-19 vaccination. Subset noted: HCoV-OC43 spike overlapping peptide pool stimulation. The source is a human donor who received a COVID-19 vaccine. This chain links TRBV4-2 with TRBJ2-2; tentatively, D is TRBD2 (6 bases). The chain's CDR3 is CASSQGAGSIGTGELFF. CDR3 nucleotides: TGTGCCAGCAGCCAAGGGGCCGGGAGCATCGGCACCGGGGAGCTGTTTTTT.